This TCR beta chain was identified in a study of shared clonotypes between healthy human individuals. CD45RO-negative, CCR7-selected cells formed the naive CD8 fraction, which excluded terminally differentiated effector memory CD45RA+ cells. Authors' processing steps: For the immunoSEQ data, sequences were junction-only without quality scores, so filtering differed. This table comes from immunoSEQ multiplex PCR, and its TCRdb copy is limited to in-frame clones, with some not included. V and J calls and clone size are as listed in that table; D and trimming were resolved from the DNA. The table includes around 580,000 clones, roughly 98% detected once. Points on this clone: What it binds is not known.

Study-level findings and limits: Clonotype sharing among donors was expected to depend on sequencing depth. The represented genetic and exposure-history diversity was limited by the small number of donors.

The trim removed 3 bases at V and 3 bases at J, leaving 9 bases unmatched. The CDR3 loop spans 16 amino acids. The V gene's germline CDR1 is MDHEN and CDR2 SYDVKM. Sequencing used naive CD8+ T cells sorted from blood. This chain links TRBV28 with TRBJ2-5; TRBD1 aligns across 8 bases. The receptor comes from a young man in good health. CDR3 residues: CASSLEGRGQEETQYF. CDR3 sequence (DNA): TGTGCCAGCAGTTTGGAGGGGCGGGGACAGGAAGAGACCCAGTACTTC.